The present T cell receptor (beta chain) was sequenced within a study of CD8+ T cells in alopecia areata. Following extraction, RNA underwent reverse transcription to cDNA, which served as the sequencing template. Generated by immunoSEQ multiplex PCR, the TCRdb table keeps only in-frame clones and is missing some. The sample has 100,000 to 150,000 clones, roughly 50% seen once. This clone was counted between two and nine times. This clonotype originated in a human donor with alopecia areata. The specimen was NKG2D-low CD8+ T cells sorted from blood.

The CDR3 loop is CSVEGELYEQYF. Here the CDR3 DNA reads TGCAGCGTTGAGGGCGAGCTCTACGAGCAGTACTTC. The rearrangement links TRBV29-1 to TRBJ2-7; D call uncertain. Germline CDR1 and CDR2: SQVTM and ANQGSEA. This CDR3 region has 12 residues. The ends were cut back, 3 bases at V and 3 bases at J, with 9 bases in the middle.